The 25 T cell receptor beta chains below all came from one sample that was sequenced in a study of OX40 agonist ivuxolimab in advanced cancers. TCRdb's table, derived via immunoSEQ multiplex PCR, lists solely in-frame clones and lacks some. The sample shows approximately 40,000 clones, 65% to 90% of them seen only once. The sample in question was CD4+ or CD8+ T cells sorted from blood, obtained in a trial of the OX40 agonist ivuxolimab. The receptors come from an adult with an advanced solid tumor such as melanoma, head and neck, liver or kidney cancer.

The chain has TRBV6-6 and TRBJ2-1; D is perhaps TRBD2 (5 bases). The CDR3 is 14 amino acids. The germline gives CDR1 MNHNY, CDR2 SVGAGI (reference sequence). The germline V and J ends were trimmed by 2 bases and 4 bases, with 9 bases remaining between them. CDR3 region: CASSYRGRYNEQFF. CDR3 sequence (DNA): TGTGCCAGCAGTTACCGGGGAAGGTACAATGAGCAGTTCTTC.

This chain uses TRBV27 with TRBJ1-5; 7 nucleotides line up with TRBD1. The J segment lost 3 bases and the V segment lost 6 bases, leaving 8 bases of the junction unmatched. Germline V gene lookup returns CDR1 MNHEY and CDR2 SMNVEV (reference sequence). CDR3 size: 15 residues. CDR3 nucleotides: TGTGCCAGCAGAAGTGGACAGGAAGACAATCAGCCCCAGCATTTT. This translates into CASRSGQEDNQPQHF.

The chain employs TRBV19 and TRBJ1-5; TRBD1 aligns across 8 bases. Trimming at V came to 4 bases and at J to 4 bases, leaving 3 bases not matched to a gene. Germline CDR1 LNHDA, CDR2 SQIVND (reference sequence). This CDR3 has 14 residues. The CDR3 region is CASSTTGGNQPQHF. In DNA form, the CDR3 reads TGTGCCAGTAGTACCACAGGGGGGAATCAGCCCCAGCATTTT.

The CDR3 spells CASSFSGQGARDTQYF. The CDR3 nucleotides read TGTGCCAGCAGCTTCTCGGGACAGGGGGCGAGAGATACGCAGTATTTT. The gene calls are TRBV5-6 and TRBJ2-3, with 12 nucleotides matching TRBD1. The CDR3 consists of 16 residues. The J segment lost 5 bases and the V segment lost 2 bases, leaving 6 bases of the junction unmatched. Per germline, CDR1 SGHDT and CDR2 YYEEEE.

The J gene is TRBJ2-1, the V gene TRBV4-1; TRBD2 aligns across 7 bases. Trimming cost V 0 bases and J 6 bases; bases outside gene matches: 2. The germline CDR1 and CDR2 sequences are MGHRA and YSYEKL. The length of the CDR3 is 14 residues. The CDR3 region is CASSQDRGVNEQFF. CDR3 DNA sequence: TGCGCCAGCAGCCAAGATCGGGGGGTCAATGAGCAGTTCTTC.

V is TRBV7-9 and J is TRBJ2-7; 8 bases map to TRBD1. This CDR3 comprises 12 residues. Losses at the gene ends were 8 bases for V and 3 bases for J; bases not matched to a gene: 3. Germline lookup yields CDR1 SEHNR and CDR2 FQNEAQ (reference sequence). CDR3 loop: CASGGQVYEQYF. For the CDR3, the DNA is TGTGCCAGCGGGGGACAGGTCTACGAGCAGTACTTC. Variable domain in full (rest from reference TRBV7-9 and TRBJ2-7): DTGVSQNPRHKITKRGQNVTFRCDPISEHNRLYWYRQTLGQGPEFLTYFQNEAQLEKSRLLSDRFSAERPKGSFSTLEIQRTEQGDSAMYLCASGGQVYEQYFGPGTRLTVT.

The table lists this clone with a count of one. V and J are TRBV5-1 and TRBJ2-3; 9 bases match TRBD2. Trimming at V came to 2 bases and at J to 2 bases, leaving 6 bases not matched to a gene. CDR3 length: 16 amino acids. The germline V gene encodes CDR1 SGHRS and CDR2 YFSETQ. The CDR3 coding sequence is TGCGCCAGCAGCTTACGACTAGCGGAATTCACAGATACGCAGTATTTT. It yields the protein CASSLRLAEFTDTQYF.

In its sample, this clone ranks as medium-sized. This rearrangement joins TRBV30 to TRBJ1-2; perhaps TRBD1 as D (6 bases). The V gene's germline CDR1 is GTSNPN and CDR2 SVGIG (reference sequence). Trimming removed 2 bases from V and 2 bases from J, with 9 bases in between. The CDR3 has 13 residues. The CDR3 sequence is CAWSPTGNYGYTF. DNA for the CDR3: TGTGCCTGGAGTCCGACAGGAAACTATGGCTACACCTTC.

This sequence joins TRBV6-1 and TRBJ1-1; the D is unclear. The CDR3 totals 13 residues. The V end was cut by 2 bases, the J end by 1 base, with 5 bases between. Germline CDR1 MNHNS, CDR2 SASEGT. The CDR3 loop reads CASSEYPNTEAFF. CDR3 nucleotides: TGTGCCAGCAGTGAATATCCGAACACTGAAGCTTTCTTT.

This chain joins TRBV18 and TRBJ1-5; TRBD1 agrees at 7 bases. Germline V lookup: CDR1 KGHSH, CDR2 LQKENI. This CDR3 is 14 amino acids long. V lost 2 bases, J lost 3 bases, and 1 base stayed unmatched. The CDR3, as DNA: TGTGCCAGCTCACCAACAGGGGACAATCAGCCCCAGCATTTT. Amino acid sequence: CASSPTGDNQPQHF.

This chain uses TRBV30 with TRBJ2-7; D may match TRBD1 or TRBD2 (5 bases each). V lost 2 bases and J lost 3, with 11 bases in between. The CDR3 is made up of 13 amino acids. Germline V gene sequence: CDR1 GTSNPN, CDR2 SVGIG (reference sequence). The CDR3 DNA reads TGTGCCTGGAGTACACGGGACGGCTACGAGCAGTACTTC. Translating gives CAWSTRDGYEQYF.

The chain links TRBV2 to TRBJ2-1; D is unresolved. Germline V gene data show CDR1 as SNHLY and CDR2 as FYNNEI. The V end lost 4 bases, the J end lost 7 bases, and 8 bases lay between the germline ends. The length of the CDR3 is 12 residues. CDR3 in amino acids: CASSVGLNEQFF. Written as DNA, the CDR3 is TGTGCCAGCAGTGTAGGTCTGAATGAGCAGTTCTTC.

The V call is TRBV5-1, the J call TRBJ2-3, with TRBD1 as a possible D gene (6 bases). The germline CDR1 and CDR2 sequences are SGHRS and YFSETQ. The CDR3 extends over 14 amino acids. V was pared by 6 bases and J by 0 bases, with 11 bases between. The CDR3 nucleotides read TGCGCCAGCACCCCAGGGGACAGCACAGATACGCAGTATTTT. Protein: CASTPGDSTDTQYF.

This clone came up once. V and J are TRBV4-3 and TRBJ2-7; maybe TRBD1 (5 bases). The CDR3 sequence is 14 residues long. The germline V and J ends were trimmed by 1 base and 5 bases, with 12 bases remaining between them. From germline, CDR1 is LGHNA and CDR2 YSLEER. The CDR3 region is CASSQVLKGNEQYF. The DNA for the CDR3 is TGCGCCAGCAGCCAAGTTCTAAAGGGGAACGAGCAGTACTTC.

This CDR3 reads CASSLGRVSNQPQHF. The CDR3 DNA follows: TGTGCCAGCAGCTTGGGTAGGGTTAGCAATCAGCCCCAGCATTTT. The chain carries TRBV5-5 and TRBJ1-5; no reliable D call. The V gene lost 0 bases and the J gene lost 0 bases, with 7 bases spanning the gap. Looked up from germline, CDR1 is SGHKS and CDR2 is YYEKEE (reference sequence). There are 15 residues in the CDR3.

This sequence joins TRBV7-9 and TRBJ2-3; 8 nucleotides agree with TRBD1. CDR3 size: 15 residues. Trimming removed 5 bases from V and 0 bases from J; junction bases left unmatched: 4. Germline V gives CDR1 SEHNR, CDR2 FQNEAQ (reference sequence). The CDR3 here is CASSRDRRSTDTQYF. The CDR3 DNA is TGTGCCAGCAGCCGGGACAGGAGAAGCACAGATACGCAGTATTTT. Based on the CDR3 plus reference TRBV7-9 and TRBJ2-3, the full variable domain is DTGVSQNPRHKITKRGQNVTFRCDPISEHNRLYWYRQTLGQGPEFLTYFQNEAQLEKSRLLSDRFSAERPKGSFSTLEIQRTEQGDSAMYLCASSRDRRSTDTQYFGPGTRLTVL.

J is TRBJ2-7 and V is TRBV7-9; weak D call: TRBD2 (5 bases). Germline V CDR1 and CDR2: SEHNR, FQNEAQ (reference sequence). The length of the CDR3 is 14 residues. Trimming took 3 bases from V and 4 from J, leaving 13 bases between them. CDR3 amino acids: CASSFPTREYEQYF. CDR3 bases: TGTGCCAGCAGCTTTCCCACGAGGGAATACGAGCAGTACTTC.

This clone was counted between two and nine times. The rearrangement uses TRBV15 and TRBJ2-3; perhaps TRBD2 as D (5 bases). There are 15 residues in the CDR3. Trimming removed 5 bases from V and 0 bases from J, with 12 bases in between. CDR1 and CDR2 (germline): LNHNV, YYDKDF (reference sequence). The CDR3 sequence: CATSELRRSTDTQYF. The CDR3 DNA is TGTGCCACCAGCGAGCTGCGGAGGAGCACAGATACGCAGTATTTT.

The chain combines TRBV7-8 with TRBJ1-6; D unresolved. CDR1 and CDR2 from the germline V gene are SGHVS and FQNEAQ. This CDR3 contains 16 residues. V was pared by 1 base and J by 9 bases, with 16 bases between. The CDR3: CASSLEKGGRSSPLHF. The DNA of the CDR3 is TGTGCCAGCAGCTTAGAAAAGGGCGGCAGGAGTTCACCCCTCCACTTT.

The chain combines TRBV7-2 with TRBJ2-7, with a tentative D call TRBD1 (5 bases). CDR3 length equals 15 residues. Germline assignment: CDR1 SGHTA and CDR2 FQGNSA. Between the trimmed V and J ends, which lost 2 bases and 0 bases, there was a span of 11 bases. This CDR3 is CASSLTGQGSYEQYF. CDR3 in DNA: TGTGCCAGCAGCTTAACGGGTCAGGGCTCCTACGAGCAGTACTTC.

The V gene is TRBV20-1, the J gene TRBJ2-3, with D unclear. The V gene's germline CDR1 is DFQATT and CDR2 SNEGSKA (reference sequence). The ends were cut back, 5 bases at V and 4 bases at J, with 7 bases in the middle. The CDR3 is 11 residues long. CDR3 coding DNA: TGCAGTGCTTCTAACCCAGATACGCAGTATTTT. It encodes CSASNPDTQYF.

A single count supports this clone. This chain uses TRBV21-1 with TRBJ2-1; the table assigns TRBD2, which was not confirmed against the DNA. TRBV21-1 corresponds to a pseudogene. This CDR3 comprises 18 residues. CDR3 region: CASSKPGISGRAGNEQFF. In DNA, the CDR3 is TGTGCCAGCAGCAAACCTGGTATTAGCGGGAGGGCTGGCAATGAGCAGTTCTTC.

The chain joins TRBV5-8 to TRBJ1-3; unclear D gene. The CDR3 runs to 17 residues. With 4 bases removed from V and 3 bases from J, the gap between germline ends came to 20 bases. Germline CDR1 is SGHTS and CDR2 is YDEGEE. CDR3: CASSHSSLDPLGNTIYF. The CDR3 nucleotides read TGTGCCAGCAGCCATTCGAGTCTGGACCCCCTTGGAAACACCATATATTTT.

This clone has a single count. As DNA, the CDR3 is TGCGCCAGCAGCTTGGCCCCCTACGAGCAGTACTTC. Its protein is CASSLAPYEQYF. This sequence joins TRBV5-1 and TRBJ2-7; D gene uncertain. The V gene's germline CDR1 is SGHRS and CDR2 YFSETQ. V was clipped by 0 bases and J by 2 bases, with 3 bases between them. The CDR3 has 12 residues.

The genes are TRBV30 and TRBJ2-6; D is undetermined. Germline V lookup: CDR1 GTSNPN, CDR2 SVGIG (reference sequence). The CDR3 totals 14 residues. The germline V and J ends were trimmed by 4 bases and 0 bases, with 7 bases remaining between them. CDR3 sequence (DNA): TGTGCCTGGACCGACGGCTCTGGGGCCAACGTCCTGACTTTC. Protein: CAWTDGSGANVLTF.